This entry features one TCR beta chain sequence. The CDR3 spans 14 residues. The germline V gene encodes CDR1 LGHNA and CDR2 YNFKEQ. Trimming removed 0 bases at V and 4 bases at J, with 9 bases between. The data originate from a study of blood T cells in healthy people across ages. Together with a sample-barcoded 5' primer, a J-beta primer mix was included in a second PCR lasting about 6 to 11 cycles. One entry per CDR3 protein results from TCRdb running MiXCR on the 5' RACE reads. The sample records about 1.6 million distinct CDR3 sequences, about 32% being singletons. Sequenced sample: blood. The genes are TRBV4-2 and TRBJ1-2; D is undetermined. This TCR derives from a woman aged 25 to 39 in good health. CDR3 sequence (DNA): TGTGCCAGCAGCCAAGAGCTAGCCCTCTATGGCTACACCTTC. Protein: CASSQELALYGYTF.